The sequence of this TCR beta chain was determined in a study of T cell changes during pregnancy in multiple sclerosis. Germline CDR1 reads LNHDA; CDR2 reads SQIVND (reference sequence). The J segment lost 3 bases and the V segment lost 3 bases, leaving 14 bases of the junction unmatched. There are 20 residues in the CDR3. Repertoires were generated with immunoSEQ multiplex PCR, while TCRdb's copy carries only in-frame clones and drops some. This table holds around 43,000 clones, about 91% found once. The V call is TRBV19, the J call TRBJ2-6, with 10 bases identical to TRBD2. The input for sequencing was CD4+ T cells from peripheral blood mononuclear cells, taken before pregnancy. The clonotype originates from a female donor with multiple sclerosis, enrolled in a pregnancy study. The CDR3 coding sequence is TGTGCCAGTAGTATCCTCCGAGGAGCGGGAGGGCCGATTGGGGCCAACGTCCTGACTTTC. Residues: CASSILRGAGGPIGANVLTF.